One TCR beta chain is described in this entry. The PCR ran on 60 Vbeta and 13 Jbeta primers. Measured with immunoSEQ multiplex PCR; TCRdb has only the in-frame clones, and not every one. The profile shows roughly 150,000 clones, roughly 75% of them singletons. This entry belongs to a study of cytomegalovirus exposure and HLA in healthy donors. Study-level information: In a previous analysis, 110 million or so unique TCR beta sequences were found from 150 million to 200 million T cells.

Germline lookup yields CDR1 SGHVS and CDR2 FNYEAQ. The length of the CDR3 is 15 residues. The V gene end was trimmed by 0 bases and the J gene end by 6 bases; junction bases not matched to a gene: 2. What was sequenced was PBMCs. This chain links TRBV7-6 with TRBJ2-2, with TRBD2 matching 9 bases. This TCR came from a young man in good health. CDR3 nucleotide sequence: TGTGCCAGCAGCTTAGCGTGGACTAGCGCCGGGGAGCTGTTTTTT. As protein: CASSLAWTSAGELFF.